This TCR beta chain came from a study of human T cells and chemical hapten exposure. This clonotype appeared a few times. The CDR3 consists of 16 residues. In germline, CDR1 is SGHAT, CDR2 FQNNGV. V shed 6 bases and J 4 bases; nucleotides not matched to a gene: 8. TCRdb re-called the RACE reads with MiXCR, one entry per CDR3 protein. The sample contains 95,000 to 150,000 distinct CDR3 sequences, around 13% of which appear only once. Time point of the sample: patch test 1, 2 weeks after DPC sensitization. Noted treatment: therapeutic diphenylcyclopropenone sensitization with weekly scalp DPC. The TCR was taken from a man younger than 30 with alopecia areata. Some clones in this sample may be carry-over from other donors' samples. V and J are TRBV11-2 and TRBJ2-5; 13 nucleotides align to TRBD2. Sequenced here: whole blood, sampled in connection with sensitization to the hapten diphenylcyclopropenone (DPC). CDR3 sequence: CASSGRLAGGTETQYF. CDR3 sequence (DNA): TGTGCCAGCAGTGGGAGACTAGCGGGGGGAACAGAGACCCAGTACTTC.